This passage covers 25 T cell receptor beta chains from one sample sequenced in a study of shared clonotypes between healthy human individuals. Profiled with immunoSEQ multiplex PCR; TCRdb holds only in-frame clones, not every one. The sample consists of over a million clones, about four fifths of them appearing once. The sequenced sample consisted of memory CD4+ T cells from PBMCs. Subset in this sample: CD45RA-negative fraction. The receptors shown here come from a man between 18 and 35 years old in good health. Some clones in this sample may be carry-over from other donors' samples.

This chain's CDR3 is CASSFSLGRMGNEQFF. As DNA, the CDR3 is TGTGCCAGCAGCTTCAGCCTGGGTCGGATGGGGAATGAGCAGTTCTTC. V usage is TRBV11-2 and J usage is TRBJ2-1, with unresolved D. V lost 3 bases and J lost 7, with 19 bases in between. The CDR3 runs to 16 residues. Germline-derived CDR1 and CDR2 are SGHAT and FQNNGV.

V and J are TRBV15 and TRBJ1-1, with D possibly TRBD1 on 5 matching bases. This CDR3 is 13 amino acids long. V lost 0 bases and J lost 8, with 10 bases in between. Germline loops: CDR1 LNHNV, CDR2 YYDKDF (reference sequence). CDR3 bases: TGTGCCACCAGCAGAGAGCGACAGCAAGAAGCTTTCTTT. It codes for CATSRERQQEAFF.

The rearrangement links TRBV2 to TRBJ1-5; D may be TRBD1 (6 bases). This CDR3 spans 12 amino acids. The germline CDR1 and CDR2 sequences are SNHLY and FYNNEI. V lost 5 bases to trimming and J lost 9 bases, with 11 bases between them. The CDR3 is CASSPEGGPQHF. CDR3 coding DNA: TGTGCCAGCAGTCCAGAGGGGGGGCCCCAGCATTTT.

The chain carries TRBV5-4 and TRBJ1-2; no clear D gene. The V gene lost 1 base and the J gene lost 3 bases, with 10 bases spanning the gap. The CDR3 is 14 residues long. Germline loops: CDR1 SGHNT, CDR2 YYREEE (reference sequence). The CDR3 DNA reads TGTGCCAGCAGCTTGAGTAGTGGTGACTATGGCTACACCTTC. Translating gives CASSLSSGDYGYTF.

The genes are TRBV9 and TRBJ2-1; no clear D gene. The CDR3 is 13 residues long. CDR1 SGDLS and CDR2 YYNGEE come from the germline V gene. Trimming pared 0 bases from V and 5 bases from J, leaving 6 bases between. The CDR3 DNA sequence: TGTGCCAGCAGCGTAGAGGTCCACAATGAGCAGTTCTTC. Protein product: CASSVEVHNEQFF.

CDR3 sequence reads: CASSFRQGDADTQYF. CDR3 DNA sequence: TGTGCCAGCAGTTTCCGACAGGGCGACGCAGATACGCAGTATTTT. This rearrangement joins TRBV28 to TRBJ2-3, with 7 nucleotides matching TRBD1. Looked up from germline, CDR1 is MDHEN and CDR2 is SYDVKM. The CDR3 covers 15 residues. The trim removed 3 bases at V and 4 bases at J, leaving 7 bases unmatched.

The rearrangement uses TRBV5-1 and TRBJ1-4; D call uncertain. This CDR3 is 16 amino acids long. Germline CDR1 SGHRS, CDR2 YFSETQ. V was cut by 4 bases and J by 2 bases, with 15 bases left in between. Here the CDR3 reads CASSRNGGGTNEKLFF. In DNA, the CDR3 is TGCGCCAGCAGCCGCAACGGAGGCGGTACTAATGAAAAACTGTTTTTT. Full variable domain (missing parts from reference TRBV5-1 and TRBJ1-4): KAGVTQTPRYLIKTRGQQVTLSCSPISGHRSVSWYQQTPGQGLQFLFEYFSETQRNKGNFPGRFSGRQFSNSRSEMNVSTLELGDSALYLCASSRNGGGTNEKLFFGSGTQLSVL.

The genes are TRBV6-5 and TRBJ2-7, with D perhaps matching TRBD1 or TRBD2 (6 bases each). The V and J ends lost 0 bases and 0 bases respectively, with 12 bases between them. The CDR3 loop spans 16 amino acids. Germline V lookup: CDR1 MNHEY, CDR2 SVGAGI. CDR3 nucleotides: TGTGCCAGCAGTTACTCCGGGGGCCCCCTCTCCTACGAGCAGTACTTC. Translation: CASSYSGGPLSYEQYF.

The rearrangement uses TRBV7-9 and TRBJ2-2; D perhaps matches TRBD1 (5 bases). Germline assignment: CDR1 SEHNR and CDR2 FQNEAQ (reference sequence). V lost 3 bases, J lost 3 bases, and 11 bases lay in between. The CDR3 totals 15 residues. The CDR3 here is CASSFWGADTGELFF. CDR3 DNA: TGTGCCAGCAGCTTTTGGGGCGCGGACACCGGGGAGCTGTTTTTT.

The CDR3 nucleotides are TGCGCCAGCAGCTTGGTGGTCGACAGTGGTGAAAATGGCTACACCTTC. Residues: CASSLVVDSGENGYTF. The chain uses TRBV5-1 and TRBJ1-2; weak D call: TRBD1 (5 bases). This CDR3 has 16 residues. Germline CDR1 and CDR2: SGHRS and YFSETQ. V lost 0 bases and J 6 bases, leaving 18 bases between the germline ends. The full variable domain, rest sourced from reference TRBV5-1 and TRBJ1-2, is KAGVTQTPRYLIKTRGQQVTLSCSPISGHRSVSWYQQTPGQGLQFLFEYFSETQRNKGNFPGRFSGRQFSNSRSEMNVSTLELGDSALYLCASSLVVDSGENGYTFGSGTRLTVV.

The J gene is TRBJ2-1, the V gene TRBV28; possible D gene TRBD2, 6 bases. With 4 bases removed from V and 5 bases from J, the gap between germline ends came to 15 bases. Germline assignment: CDR1 MDHEN and CDR2 SYDVKM. The CDR3 has 15 residues. This chain's CDR3 is CASSSPGLRNNEQFF. In nucleotides, the CDR3 is TGTGCCAGCAGTTCCCCGGGACTGCGGAACAATGAGCAGTTCTTC.

This clone was detected only once. The chain has TRBV7-2 and TRBJ1-2; no definite D call. The CDR3 extends over 14 amino acids. Germline-derived CDR1 and CDR2 are SGHTA and FQGNSA. The V end was cut by 3 bases, the J end by 4 bases, with 12 bases between. This chain's CDR3 is CASSFGQLIYGYTF. The CDR3 DNA reads as TGTGCCAGCAGCTTCGGGCAGCTCATCTATGGCTACACCTTC.

This sequence joins TRBV5-1 and TRBJ2-7, with 9 bases that match TRBD2. The CDR3 has 16 amino acids. Germline CDR1 and CDR2: SGHRS and YFSETQ. J was trimmed by 3 bases and V by 4 bases; bases with no gene match: 11. The CDR3 protein is CASSVLAGAGDYEQYF. Here the CDR3 DNA reads TGCGCCAGCAGCGTATTAGCGGGAGCGGGAGACTACGAGCAGTACTTC.

DNA for the CDR3: TGCGCCAGCAGCCTGGACAGCCAAATGGGCTACACCTTC. Translation gives CASSLDSQMGYTF. The chain recombines TRBV5-1 with TRBJ1-2; D possibly corresponds to TRBD1 (6 bases). Germline CDR1 reads SGHRS; CDR2 reads YFSETQ. Trimming stripped 4 bases from V and 8 bases from J, with 15 bases between. The CDR3 loop spans 13 amino acids.

The V gene is TRBV18, the J gene TRBJ2-5, with D perhaps TRBD1 (6 bases). Trimming stripped 4 bases from V and 5 bases from J, with 11 bases between. Per germline, CDR1 KGHSH and CDR2 LQKENI. The length of the CDR3 is 13 residues. The CDR3, as DNA: TGTGCCAGCTCACGGGACATCTGGGAGACCCAGTACTTC. Translating gives CASSRDIWETQYF.

This clone was picked up many times. Other DNA sequences in this specimen translate into the identical CDR3. This chain links TRBV4-2 with TRBJ2-4; tentative D call: TRBD2 (6 bases). The germline gives CDR1 LGHNA, CDR2 YNFKEQ. Trimming stripped 0 bases from V and 1 base from J, with 7 bases between. This CDR3 is 15 amino acids long. CDR3 DNA sequence: TGTGCCAGCAGCCAAGAAGGAGGGGCCAAAAACATTCAGTACTTC. Translation gives CASSQEGGAKNIQYF.

This clone has more than one count but fewer than ten. The same CDR3 also results from other DNA sequences found in this sample. The V and J genes are TRBV18 and TRBJ2-4; no firm D call. CDR3 length equals 14 residues. V was clipped by 0 bases and J by 0 bases, with 3 bases between them. From germline, CDR1 is KGHSH and CDR2 LQKENI. CDR3 nucleotides: TGTGCCAGCTCACCACCTGTAGCCAAAAACATTCAGTACTTC. It translates to CASSPPVAKNIQYF.

The V gene is TRBV28, the J gene TRBJ2-7; the match to TRBD2 covers 10 bases. This CDR3 has 15 amino acids. V dropped 6 bases and J dropped 4; count of bases not matched to a gene: 9. CDR1 is MDHEN and CDR2 is SYDVKM in the germline V gene. The CDR3 region is CASRSPGTSVYEQYF. The CDR3 DNA follows: TGTGCCAGCAGATCCCCCGGGACTAGCGTATACGAGCAGTACTTC.

Of note for this clone: One junction end disagrees with the germline gene, perhaps due to a read error. This chain connects TRBV28 to TRBJ1-1, with D tentatively TRBD1 (5 bases). Germline V gene lookup returns CDR1 MDHEN and CDR2 SYDVKM. The length of the CDR3 is 12 residues. The CDR3 loop is CACRATNTEAFF. In nucleotides, the CDR3 is TGTGCCTGCAGGGCTACGAACACTGAAGCTTTCTTT.

The J gene is TRBJ2-5, the V gene TRBV5-1, with 7 bases fitting TRBD1. V dropped 0 bases and J dropped 0; count of bases not matched to a gene: 8. In germline, CDR1 is SGHRS, CDR2 YFSETQ. The CDR3 runs 17 residues. This CDR3 is CASSLGPSGTDQETQYF. DNA of the CDR3: TGCGCCAGCAGCTTGGGCCCCTCCGGGACAGACCAAGAGACCCAGTACTTC.

This clone was seen only a few times. V gene TRBV2 combines with J gene TRBJ2-7; the match to TRBD1 covers 12 bases. V lost 5 bases, J lost 9 bases, and 11 bases stayed unmatched. Germline loops: CDR1 SNHLY, CDR2 FYNNEI. This CDR3 comprises 15 residues. The CDR3 reads CASSRTGTGGGVQYF. The CDR3 nucleotides read TGTGCCAGCAGTCGTACCGGGACAGGGGGCGGAGTGCAGTACTTC.

This clone was observed a handful of times. This chain uses TRBV18 with TRBJ1-1, with D uncertain. The CDR3 spans 14 residues. The V and J ends lost 3 bases and 3 bases respectively, with 11 bases between them. CDR1 is KGHSH and CDR2 is LQKENI in the germline V gene. For the CDR3, the DNA is TGTGCCAGCTCACCCCTGCGGGGAGACACTGAAGCTTTCTTT. It is translated as CASSPLRGDTEAFF.

The chain carries TRBV28 and TRBJ2-6, with 9 positions matching TRBD1. Germline V gene lookup returns CDR1 MDHEN and CDR2 SYDVKM. This CDR3 comprises 18 residues. J was trimmed by 0 bases and V by 7 bases; bases with no gene match: 10. The CDR3 DNA is TGTGCCAGCACCATCGGACAGGGGAGACGCTCTGGGGCCAACGTCCTGACTTTC. Amino acids: CASTIGQGRRSGANVLTF.

The chain couples TRBV6-4 to TRBJ2-3; 9 nucleotides agree with TRBD2. The CDR3 contains 14 residues. Germline trimming cut 4 bases from V and 4 bases from J; bases unmatched to any gene: 3. Germline CDR1 MRHNA, CDR2 SNTAGT. The CDR3 reads CASSGLAGSDTQYF. CDR3 bases: TGTGCCAGCAGTGGGCTAGCGGGGTCAGATACGCAGTATTTT.

With respect to this clone: Only one base separates this from a far larger clonotype, so it likely reflects a read error. The rearrangement uses TRBV7-9 and TRBJ2-7; the match to TRBD1 covers 8 bases. This CDR3 contains 14 residues. Germline lookup yields CDR1 SEHNR and CDR2 FQNEAQ (reference sequence). With 4 bases clipped from V and 2 bases from J, the junction kept 4 bases outside the gene matches. CDR3 region: CASSWDRTTYEQYF. CDR3 nucleotides: TGTGCCAGCAGCTGGGACAGGACCACCTACGAGCAGTACTTC.